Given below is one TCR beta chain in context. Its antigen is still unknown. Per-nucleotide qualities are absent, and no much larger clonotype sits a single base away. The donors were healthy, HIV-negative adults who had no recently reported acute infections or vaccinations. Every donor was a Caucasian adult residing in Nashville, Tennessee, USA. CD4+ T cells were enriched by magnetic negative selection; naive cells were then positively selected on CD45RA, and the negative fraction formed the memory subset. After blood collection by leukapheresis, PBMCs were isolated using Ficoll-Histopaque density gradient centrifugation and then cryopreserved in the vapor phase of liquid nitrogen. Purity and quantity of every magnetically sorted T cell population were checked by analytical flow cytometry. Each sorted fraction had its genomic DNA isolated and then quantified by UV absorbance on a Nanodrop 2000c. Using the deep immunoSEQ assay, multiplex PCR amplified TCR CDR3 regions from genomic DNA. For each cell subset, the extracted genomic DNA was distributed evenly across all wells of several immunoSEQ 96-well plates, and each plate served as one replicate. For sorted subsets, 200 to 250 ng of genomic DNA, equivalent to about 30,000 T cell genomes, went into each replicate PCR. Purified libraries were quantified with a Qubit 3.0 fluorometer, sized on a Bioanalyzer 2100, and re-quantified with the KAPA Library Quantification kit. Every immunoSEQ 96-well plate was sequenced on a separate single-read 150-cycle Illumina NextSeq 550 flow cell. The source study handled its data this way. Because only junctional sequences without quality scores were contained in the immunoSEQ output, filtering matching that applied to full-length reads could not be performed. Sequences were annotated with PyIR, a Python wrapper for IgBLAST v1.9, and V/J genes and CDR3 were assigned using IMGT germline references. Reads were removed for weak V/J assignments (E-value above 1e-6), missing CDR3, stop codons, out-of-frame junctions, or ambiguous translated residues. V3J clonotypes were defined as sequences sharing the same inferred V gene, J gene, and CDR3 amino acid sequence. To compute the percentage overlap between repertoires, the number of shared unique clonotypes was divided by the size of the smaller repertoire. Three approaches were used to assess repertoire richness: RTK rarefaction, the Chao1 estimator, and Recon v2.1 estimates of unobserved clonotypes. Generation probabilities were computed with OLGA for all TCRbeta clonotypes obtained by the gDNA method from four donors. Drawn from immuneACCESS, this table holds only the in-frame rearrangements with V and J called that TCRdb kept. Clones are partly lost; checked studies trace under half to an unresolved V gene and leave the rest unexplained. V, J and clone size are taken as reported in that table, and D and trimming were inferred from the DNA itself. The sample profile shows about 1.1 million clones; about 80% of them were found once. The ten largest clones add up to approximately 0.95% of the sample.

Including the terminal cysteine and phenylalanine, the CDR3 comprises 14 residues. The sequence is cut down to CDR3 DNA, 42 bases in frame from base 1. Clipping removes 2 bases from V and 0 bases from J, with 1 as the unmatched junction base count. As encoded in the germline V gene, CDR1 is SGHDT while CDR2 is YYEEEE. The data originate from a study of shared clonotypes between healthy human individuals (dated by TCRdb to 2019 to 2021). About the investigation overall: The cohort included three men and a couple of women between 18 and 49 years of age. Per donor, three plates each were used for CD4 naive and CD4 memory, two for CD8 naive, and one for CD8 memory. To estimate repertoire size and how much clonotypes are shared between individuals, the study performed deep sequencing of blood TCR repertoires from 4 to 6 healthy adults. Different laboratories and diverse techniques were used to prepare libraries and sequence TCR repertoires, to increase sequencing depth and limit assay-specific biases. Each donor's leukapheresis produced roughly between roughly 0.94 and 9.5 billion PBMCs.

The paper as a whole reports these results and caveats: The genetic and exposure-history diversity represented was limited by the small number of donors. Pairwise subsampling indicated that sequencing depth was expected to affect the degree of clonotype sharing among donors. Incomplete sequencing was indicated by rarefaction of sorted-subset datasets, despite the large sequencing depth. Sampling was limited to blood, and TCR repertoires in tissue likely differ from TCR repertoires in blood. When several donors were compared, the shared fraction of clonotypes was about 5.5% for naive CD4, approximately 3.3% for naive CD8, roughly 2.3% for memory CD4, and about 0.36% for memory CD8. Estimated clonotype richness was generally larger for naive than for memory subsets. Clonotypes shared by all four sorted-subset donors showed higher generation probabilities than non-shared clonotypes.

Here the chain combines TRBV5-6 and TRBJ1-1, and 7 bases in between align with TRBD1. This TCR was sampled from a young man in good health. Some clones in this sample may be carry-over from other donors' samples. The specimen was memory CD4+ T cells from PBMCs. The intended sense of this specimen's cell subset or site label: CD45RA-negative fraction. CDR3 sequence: CASSLGQVNTEAFF. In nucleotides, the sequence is TGTGCCAGCAGCTTAGGACAGGTGAACACTGAAGCTTTCTTT.